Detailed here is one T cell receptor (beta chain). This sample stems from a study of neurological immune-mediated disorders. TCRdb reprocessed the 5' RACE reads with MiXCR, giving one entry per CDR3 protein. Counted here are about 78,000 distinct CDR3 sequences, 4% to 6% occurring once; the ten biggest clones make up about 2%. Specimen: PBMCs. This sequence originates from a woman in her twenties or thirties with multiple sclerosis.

CDR3 amino acids: CASSLLPGQGSAQPQHF. CDR3 nucleotides: TGTGCCAGCTCACTGCTTCCGGGACAGGGGTCTGCCCAGCCCCAGCATTTT. The gene calls are TRBV18 and TRBJ1-5; 10 bases agree with TRBD1. This CDR3 contains 17 residues. Trimming at V came to 4 bases and at J to 7 bases, leaving 13 bases not matched to a gene. Germline assignment: CDR1 KGHSH and CDR2 LQKENI.